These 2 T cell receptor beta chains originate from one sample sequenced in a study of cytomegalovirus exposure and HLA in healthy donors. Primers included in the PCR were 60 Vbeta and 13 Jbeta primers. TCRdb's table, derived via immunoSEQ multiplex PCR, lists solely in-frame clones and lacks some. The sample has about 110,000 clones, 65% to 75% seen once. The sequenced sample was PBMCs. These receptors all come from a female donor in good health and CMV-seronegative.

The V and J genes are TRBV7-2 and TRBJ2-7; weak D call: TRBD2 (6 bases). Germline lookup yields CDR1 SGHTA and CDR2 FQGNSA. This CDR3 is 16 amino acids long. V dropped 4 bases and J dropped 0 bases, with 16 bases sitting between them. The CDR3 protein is CASSSLGVGGSYEQYF. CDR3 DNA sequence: TGTGCCAGCAGCTCGCTGGGGGTCGGGGGCTCCTACGAGCAGTACTTC.

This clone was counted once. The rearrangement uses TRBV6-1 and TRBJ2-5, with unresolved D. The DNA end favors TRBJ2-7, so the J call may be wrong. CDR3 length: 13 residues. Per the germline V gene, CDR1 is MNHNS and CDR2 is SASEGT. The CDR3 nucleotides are TGTGCCAGCAGCACCCGACATGGCTACGAGCAGTACTTC. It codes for CASSTRHGYEQYF.